This T cell receptor (beta chain) stems from a study of T cells in Graves' hyperthyroidism and ophthalmopathy. Amplification of TCR beta CDR3 regions used RNA as the template. The HTBI set primed first-round TCR CDR3 RT-PCR. MiXCR, run by TCRdb on the multiplex PCR reads, gives a single entry per CDR3 protein. The sample gives 300,000 or so distinct CDR3 sequences, over 15% of which show up once; over 45% is in the top ten. This clonotype was seen more than once but under ten times. Its antigen is currently unknown. General study findings and limits: Ophthalmopathy and stable hyperthyroidism were separated by a 13 V-J model.

The length of the CDR3 is 12 residues. CDR1 SGHNT and CDR2 YYREEE come from the germline V gene (reference sequence). The ends lost 3 bases at V and 17 bases at J; junction bases unmatched: 8. The sequenced sample consisted of blood. The rearrangement uses TRBV5-4 and TRBJ1-6; the match to TRBD1 covers 7 bases. The source is an older woman with Graves' ophthalmopathy. DNA for the CDR3: TGTGCCAGCAGCTCGACAGGGACCTATATCCACTTT. It specifies CASSSTGTYIHF.